This T cell receptor beta chain was captured by sequencing in a study of metastatic and nonmetastatic thyroid tumors. With MiXCR, TCRdb called clones anew from the PCR reads. The profile shows several thousand clones, roughly 29% of them singletons. The study, taken as a whole, reports: Within blood and tumor, benign nodules reportedly had significantly lower TCR beta diversity than malignant thyroid tumors did.

Losses at the gene ends were 3 bases for V and 5 bases for J; bases not matched to a gene: 4. CDR1 is DFQATT, CDR2 SNEGSKA, per germline (reference sequence). CDR3 length: 14 amino acids. Among the patients, none had received any treatment before thyroid surgery. As regards this clone: No antigen is known for it.

V usage is TRBV20-1 and J usage is TRBJ1-6, with 7 bases aligning to TRBD1. This clonotype was sampled from a female donor with papillary thyroid cancer or a benign thyroid nodule (not recorded which). Some clones in this sample may be carry-over from other donors' samples. The specimen sequenced was adjacent normal tissue. This chain's CDR3 is CSARRGQDNSPLHF. CDR3 bases: TGCAGTGCTAGGAGGGGGCAGGATAATTCACCCCTCCACTTT.